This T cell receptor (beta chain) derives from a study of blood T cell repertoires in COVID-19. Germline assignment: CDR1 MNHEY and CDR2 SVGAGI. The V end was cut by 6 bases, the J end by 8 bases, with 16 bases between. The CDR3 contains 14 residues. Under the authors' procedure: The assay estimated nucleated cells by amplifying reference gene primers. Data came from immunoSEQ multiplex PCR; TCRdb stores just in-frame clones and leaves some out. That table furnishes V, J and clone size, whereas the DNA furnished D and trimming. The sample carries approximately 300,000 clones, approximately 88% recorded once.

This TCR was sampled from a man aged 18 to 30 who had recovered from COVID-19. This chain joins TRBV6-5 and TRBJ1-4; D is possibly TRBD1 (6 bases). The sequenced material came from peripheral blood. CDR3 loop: CASRPGGGEEKLFF. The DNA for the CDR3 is TGTGCCAGCAGGCCCGGAGGGGGGGAGGAAAAACTGTTTTTT.